A single sample gave rise to the 28 T cell receptor beta chains below, sequenced in a study of shared clonotypes between healthy human individuals (dated by TCRdb to the early 2020s). Receptor libraries were prepared by the immunoSEQ multiplex PCR assay. This is the immuneACCESS table as TCRdb keeps it, with only in-frame sequences that have V and J called. A part of the clones is gone; compared with another copy, unresolved V genes explain less than half, and the rest is unexplained. The sample table records 2,100,000 or so clones; approximately 96% of these occur just once. The ten largest clonotypes hold about 0.13% of the sample. The sequencing sample was made of naive CD4+ T cells sorted from blood. In light of the paper, this sample's cell subset or site label describes: CD45RA+ positively selected. These receptors originate from a man younger than 35 in good health.

Concerning this clone: Additional DNA sequences in this sample encode the identical CDR3. The chain joins TRBV18 to TRBJ2-7, with D possibly being TRBD1 (6 bases). Trimming removed 3 bases from V and 0 bases from J, with 9 bases in between. CDR1 and CDR2 (germline): KGHSH, LQKENI. The CDR3 loop spans 14 amino acids. The CDR3 DNA reads TGTGCCAGCTCACCCGACAGGAACTCCTACGAGCAGTACTTC. It translates to CASSPDRNSYEQYF.

This sequence joins TRBV5-4 and TRBJ1-1; 8 bases are a match to TRBD1. Germline V gene data show CDR1 as SGHNT and CDR2 as YYREEE (reference sequence). V lost 3 bases, J lost 0 bases, and 4 bases stayed unmatched. There are 15 residues in the CDR3. The CDR3, as DNA: TGTGCCAGCAGCTGGACAGGGTCCATGAACACTGAAGCTTTCTTT. It specifies CASSWTGSMNTEAFF.

As for this clone: Other DNA variants within this sample encode the same CDR3. This chain joins TRBV27 and TRBJ1-5; TRBD1 agrees at 7 bases. Trimming cost V 6 bases and J 4 bases; bases outside gene matches: 3. The V gene's germline CDR1 is MNHEY and CDR2 SMNVEV (reference sequence). This CDR3 is built from 13 residues. CDR3 loop: CASSLQGNQPQHF. The CDR3 nucleotides read TGTGCCAGCAGCCTACAGGGGAATCAGCCCCAGCATTTT.

This chain connects TRBV19 to TRBJ1-6; TRBD1 agrees at 7 bases. Per the germline V gene, CDR1 is LNHDA and CDR2 is SQIVND (reference sequence). CDR3 length equals 14 residues. V gave up 10 bases and J gave up 7 bases; unmatched junction bases: 10. The CDR3 spells CATTGELRNSPLHF. In nucleotides, the CDR3 is TGTGCCACAACAGGGGAACTGCGGAATTCACCCCTCCACTTT. The full variable domain, completed using reference TRBV19 and TRBJ1-6, is DGGITQSPKYLFRKEGQNVTLSCEQNLNHDAMYWYRQDPGQGLRLIYYSQIVNDFQKGDIAEGYSVSREKKESFPLTVTSAQKNPTAFYLCATTGELRNSPLHFGNGTRLTVT.

This clone was detected only a few times. This CDR3 is also generated by other DNA sequences in the sample. The CDR3 protein is CASSATGNYGYTF. The CDR3 bases are TGTGCCAGCAGCGCGACAGGGAACTATGGCTACACCTTC. V and J are TRBV9 and TRBJ1-2; 7 bases are a match to TRBD1. The germline gives CDR1 SGDLS, CDR2 YYNGEE. The trim removed 3 bases at V and 2 bases at J, leaving 1 base unmatched. The CDR3 sequence is 13 residues long.

This chain links TRBV7-8 with TRBJ2-2; D remains ambiguous. The CDR3 spans 15 residues. The V gene's germline CDR1 is SGHVS and CDR2 FQNEAQ. V lost 5 bases and J lost 1, with 11 bases in between. CDR3 sequence reads: CASSRLWRNTGELFF. CDR3 bases: TGTGCCAGCAGCCGGCTGTGGCGGAACACCGGGGAGCTGTTTTTT.

The chain has TRBV2 and TRBJ2-3, with D unresolved. This CDR3 contains 12 residues. Looked up from germline, CDR1 is SNHLY and CDR2 is FYNNEI. Trimming cost V 5 bases and J 6 bases, with 9 bases left between them. CDR3 in amino acids: CASSREFDTQYF. CDR3 bases: TGTGCCAGCAGTCGCGAGTTTGATACGCAGTATTTT. The whole variable domain, filled in from reference TRBV2 and TRBJ2-3, reads EPEVTQTPSHQVTQMGQEVILRCVPISNHLYFYWYRQILGQKVEFLVSFYNNEISEKSEIFDDQFSVERPDGSNFTLKIRSTKLEDSAMYFCASSREFDTQYFGPGTRLTVL.

The V and J genes are TRBV6-5 and TRBJ1-2; 9 bases align to TRBD1. The J segment lost 7 bases and the V segment lost 5 bases, leaving 8 bases of the junction unmatched. The CDR3 extends over 14 amino acids. Per the germline V gene, CDR1 is MNHEY and CDR2 is SVGAGI. DNA for the CDR3: TGTGCCAGCAGTACACGGACAGGGGCGGCTGGCTACACCTTC. It codes for CASSTRTGAAGYTF.

The chain recombines TRBV5-1 with TRBJ2-1; 14 bases match TRBD2. Germline lookup yields CDR1 SGHRS and CDR2 YFSETQ. Trimming removed 2 bases from V and 3 bases from J; junction bases left unmatched: 1. The CDR3 has 16 residues. The DNA for the CDR3 is TGCGCCAGCAGCTTTGGGACTAGCGGGGGCTACAATGAGCAGTTCTTC. This translates into CASSFGTSGGYNEQFF.

This clone was detected once. This chain joins TRBV29-1 and TRBJ1-2; no clear D. Germline V gene sequence: CDR1 SQVTM, CDR2 ANQGSEA. The CDR3 has 14 residues. Deletions cut 7 bases from V and 5 bases from J, with 20 bases between. CDR3 loop: CSASNSFGIYGYTF. The DNA for the CDR3 is TGCAGCGCTTCTAACTCATTCGGTATATATGGCTACACCTTC.

CDR3 sequence (DNA): TGTGCCAGCAGCTCCGGACAGGGGACATACTATGGCTACACCTTC. Its protein product is CASSSGQGTYYGYTF. This chain links TRBV5-4 with TRBJ1-2, with 9 nucleotides matching TRBD1. This CDR3 is built from 15 residues. Germline-derived CDR1 and CDR2 are SGHNT and YYREEE (reference sequence). The V gene end was trimmed by 3 bases and the J gene end by 3 bases; junction bases not matched to a gene: 6.

CDR3 nucleotide sequence: TGTGCCAGCAGTTGGACGTCCGGGGAGCAGTACTTC. Protein sequence: CASSWTSGEQYF. The V call is TRBV6-5, the J call TRBJ2-7; D call uncertain. The CDR3 covers 12 residues. Trimming removed 4 bases from V and 7 bases from J, with 11 bases in between. Germline V gene data show CDR1 as MNHEY and CDR2 as SVGAGI.

In this sample, this clone turned up a few times. The sample has other DNA sequences that encode this CDR3 too. The chain recombines TRBV5-1 with TRBJ2-1; TRBD2 agrees at 11 bases. Germline V lookup: CDR1 SGHRS, CDR2 YFSETQ. V trimming: 0 bases; J trimming: 4 bases; junction bases outside the gene matches: 0. CDR3 length: 15 residues. The CDR3 region is CASSLGTSGYNEQFF. The CDR3 DNA reads TGCGCCAGCAGCTTGGGGACTAGCGGGTACAATGAGCAGTTCTTC.

The rearrangement joins TRBV9 to TRBJ1-2; 7 bases align to TRBD1. Germline CDR1 is SGDLS and CDR2 is YYNGEE. The length of the CDR3 is 13 residues. V was pared by 3 bases and J by 7 bases, with 6 bases of the junction left unmatched. The chain's CDR3 is CASSATGVLGYTF. The DNA for the CDR3 is TGTGCCAGCAGCGCTACAGGGGTCCTTGGCTACACCTTC.

CDR3: CASSSDRATGELFF. The CDR3 bases are TGTGCCAGCAGCTCAGACAGGGCCACCGGGGAGCTGTTTTTT. This chain links TRBV11-3 with TRBJ2-2, with 7 nucleotides matching TRBD1. Per germline, CDR1 SGHNT and CDR2 YENEEA. This CDR3 region has 14 residues. V lost 4 bases to trimming and J lost 4 bases; unmatched junction nucleotides: 3.

The chain couples TRBV5-1 to TRBJ2-4; 7 positions match TRBD2. V lost 4 bases, J lost 0 bases, and 10 bases stayed unmatched. In germline, CDR1 is SGHRS, CDR2 YFSETQ. This CDR3 is built from 17 residues. CDR3 bases: TGCGCCAGCAGCCCGTCAGGGACTATACTAGCCAAAAACATTCAGTACTTC. Encoded protein: CASSPSGTILAKNIQYF.

This sequence joins TRBV30 and TRBJ1-2, with 9 positions matching TRBD1. CDR3 size: 14 residues. V trimming: 2 bases; J trimming: 1 base; junction bases outside the gene matches: 2. CDR1 and CDR2 (germline): GTSNPN, SVGIG (reference sequence). CDR3 nucleotide sequence: TGTGCCTGGAGTAGGGGACAGGGTAACTATGGCTACACCTTC. Translating gives CAWSRGQGNYGYTF.

This clone was seen a few times. V usage is TRBV2 and J usage is TRBJ2-5; D is perhaps TRBD1 or TRBD2 (6 bases each). CDR1 SNHLY and CDR2 FYNNEI come from the germline V gene. The length of the CDR3 is 15 residues. V was shortened by 8 bases and J by 0 bases, with 16 bases between the two germline ends. The CDR3 nucleotides are TGTGCCAGCGGAGGGGGACAATCGTACCAAGAGACCCAGTACTTC. The encoded protein is CASGGGQSYQETQYF.

The chain uses TRBV5-6 and TRBJ1-6, with 7 bases lining up with TRBD1. V was pared by 0 bases and J by 5 bases, with 8 bases of the junction left unmatched. The germline gives CDR1 SGHDT, CDR2 YYEEEE. The CDR3 is 17 amino acids. CDR3 residues: CASSLALTGWDNSPLHF. CDR3 bases: TGTGCCAGCAGCTTGGCCCTGACAGGGTGGGATAATTCACCCCTCCACTTT. The full variable domain, in which reference TRBV5-6 and TRBJ1-6 provide the parts outside the CDR3, is DAGVTQSPTHLIKTRGQQVTLRCSPKSGHDTVSWYQQALGQGPQFIFQYYEEEERQRGNFPDRFSGHQFPNYSSELNVNALLLGDSALYLCASSLALTGWDNSPLHFGNGTRLTVT.

The gene calls are TRBV9 and TRBJ2-2, with TRBD2 identical over 8 bases. V shed 0 bases, J shed 6 bases, and the junction held 7 bases outside the gene matches. The CDR3 has 16 amino acids. The germline V gene encodes CDR1 SGDLS and CDR2 YYNGEE. For the CDR3, the DNA is TGTGCCAGCAGCGTAGTGAGCGGGAGTACCCCCGGGGAGCTGTTTTTT. Its protein product is CASSVVSGSTPGELFF. Complete variable domain (other parts from reference TRBV9 and TRBJ2-2): DSGVTQTPKHLITATGQRVTLRCSPRSGDLSVYWYQQSLDQGLQFLIQYYNGEERAKGNILERFSAQQFPDLHSELNLSSLELGDSALYFCASSVVSGSTPGELFFGEGSRLTVL.

The chain recombines TRBV5-1 with TRBJ2-7; 10 nucleotides agree with TRBD1. J was trimmed by 3 bases and V by 3 bases; bases with no gene match: 6. Germline-derived CDR1 and CDR2 are SGHRS and YFSETQ. CDR3 length: 15 amino acids. The chain's CDR3 is CASSSSGTGDYEQYF. DNA for the CDR3: TGCGCCAGCAGCTCTTCCGGGACAGGGGACTACGAGCAGTACTTC.

The V gene is TRBV5-8, the J gene TRBJ2-1; no reliable D call. Trimming removed 0 bases at V and 2 bases at J, with 9 bases between. Germline V CDR1 and CDR2: SGHTS, YDEGEE. The CDR3 is 15 amino acids. This CDR3 reads CASSLAFYTYNEQFF. The CDR3 nucleotides read TGTGCCAGCAGCTTGGCCTTTTATACCTACAATGAGCAGTTCTTC.

This clone was observed a single time. The chain joins TRBV6-1 to TRBJ2-7, with a weak D call TRBD1 (6 bases). The length of the CDR3 is 13 residues. Trimming took 10 bases from V and 3 from J, leaving 16 bases between them. The germline V gene encodes CDR1 MNHNS and CDR2 SASEGT. The CDR3 sequence is CATQPDRIYEQYF. CDR3 in DNA: TGTGCCACCCAACCTGACAGGATCTACGAGCAGTACTTC.

DNA for the CDR3: TGTGCCTGGAGTCGGGTTAAGGTATTGAGCAACAATGAGCAGTTCTTC. This translates into CAWSRVKVLSNNEQFF. The V gene is TRBV30, the J gene TRBJ2-1; D is undetermined. CDR1 and CDR2 from the germline V gene are GTSNPN and SVGIG (reference sequence). V was pared by 2 bases and J by 5 bases, with 19 bases between. The CDR3 contains 16 residues.

V gene TRBV7-9 combines with J gene TRBJ2-1; possibly TRBD2 for D (6 bases). The CDR3 has 16 residues. V gave up 2 bases and J gave up 1 base, with 12 bases separating them. Germline CDR1 reads SEHNR; CDR2 reads FQNEAQ (reference sequence). The CDR3, as DNA: TGTGCCAGCAGCTTAAGTACGGCGGGATCCTACAATGAGCAGTTCTTC. Its translation is CASSLSTAGSYNEQFF.

Details on this clone: The sample carries other DNA sequences with the same CDR3. The chain is built from TRBV18 and TRBJ2-5, with D possibly called TRBD1 or TRBD2 (5 bases each). This CDR3 region has 13 residues. CDR1 KGHSH and CDR2 LQKENI come from the germline V gene. The V and J ends lost 3 bases and 5 bases respectively, with 10 bases between them. The CDR3 DNA reads TGTGCCAGCTCACCTAGGGACCGGGAGACCCAGTACTTC. This sequence encodes CASSPRDRETQYF.

The genes are TRBV5-1 and TRBJ2-3; D perhaps matches TRBD2 (5 bases). Trimming removed 3 bases from V and 8 bases from J, with 19 bases in between. Germline CDR1 and CDR2: SGHRS and YFSETQ. The CDR3 runs to 15 residues. CDR3 coding DNA: TGCGCCAGCAGCTCCTCCCCCACGCTGGCGGGTACGCAGTATTTT. Protein: CASSSSPTLAGTQYF.

The V call is TRBV7-8, the J call TRBJ2-5, with 7 positions matching TRBD1. The germline V gene has CDR1 SGHVS and CDR2 FQNEAQ. Trimming at V came to 3 bases and at J to 3 bases, leaving 1 base not matched to a gene. This CDR3 is built from 13 residues. The DNA for the CDR3 is TGTGCCAGCAGCTTCCAGGGGGAAGAGACCCAGTACTTC. Its protein is CASSFQGEETQYF.